This T cell receptor beta chain emerged from a study of cytomegalovirus exposure and HLA in healthy donors. Points from the study as a whole: In a later analysis, around 18,000 TCR beta sequences were associated with HLA alleles at 0.05 false discovery rate. TCR beta V- and J-gene trimming, according to a later analysis, was linked to a missense DCLRE1C variant. As was reported, the classifier diagnosed cytomegalovirus status with high specificity and sensitivity.

The PCR employed 60 Vbeta primers together with 13 Jbeta primers. Assay: immunoSEQ multiplex PCR; the TCRdb copy retains only in-frame clones and omits some. The data hold about 200,000 clones, with roughly 83% observed a single time. Donors in the study were healthy people who gave bone marrow. Trimming took 4 bases from V and 4 from J, leaving 13 bases between them. The CDR3 loop spans 14 amino acids. CDR1 is LNHDA and CDR2 is SQIVND in the germline V gene (reference sequence). As regards this clone: The antigen remains undetermined.

This receptor was taken from a girl under 18 in good health and CMV-seronegative. The chain has TRBV19 and TRBJ1-2; D is possibly TRBD1 (5 bases). Sequenced material: PBMCs. CDR3 DNA: TGTGCCAGTAGTAATGGGGCGAGAGTCTATGGCTACACCTTC. This gives the protein CASSNGARVYGYTF.